This TCR beta chain is drawn from a study of regulatory T cells in long-lasting Graves disease. On this clonotype itself: Antigen: not known. A much larger clone is a single base away; this may be a read error.

Time point here: persistent/refractory GD, antithyroid drugs over 5 years with positive TRAb. The TCR library was made from RNA that had been extracted from PBMCs in TRIzol. Findings and caveats of the study: Preferential use of TRBV28, TRBJ1-2 and TRBJ2-5 was seen in persistent disease.

Per the germline V gene, CDR1 is MNHEY and CDR2 is SVGEGT. This CDR3 contains 16 residues. In building TCR beta libraries, iRepertoire HTBI primers were used together with Arm-PCR of CDR3 regions. Using its own MiXCR run on the multiplex PCR reads, TCRdb lists one record per CDR3 protein. The sample lists approximately 440,000 distinct CDR3 sequences, about a quarter seen once, with roughly 30% in the top ten. This chain connects TRBV6-2 or TRBV6-3 to TRBJ2-6; 7 bases are shared with TRBD1. The starting material was peripheral blood mononuclear cells (PBMCs), obtained when the disease was refractory, from a patient treated with antithyroid drugs. The TCR sequence derives from a female donor with Graves disease. For the CDR3, the DNA is TGTGCCAGCAGTTACTCGACAGGGCACGGGGCCAACGTCCCGACTTTC. Translation: CASSYSTGHGANVPTF.